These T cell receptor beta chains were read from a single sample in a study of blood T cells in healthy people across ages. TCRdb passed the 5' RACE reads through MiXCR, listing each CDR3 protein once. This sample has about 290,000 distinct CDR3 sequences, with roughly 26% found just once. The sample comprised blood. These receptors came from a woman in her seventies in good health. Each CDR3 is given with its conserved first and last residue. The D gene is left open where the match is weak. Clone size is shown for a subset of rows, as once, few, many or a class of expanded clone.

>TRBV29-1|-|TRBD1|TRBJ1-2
TGCAGCGCTCAAGGGACAGGGTATCATGGCTACACCTTC
CSAQGTGYHGYTF
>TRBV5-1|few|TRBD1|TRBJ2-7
TGCGCCAGCAGCTTGTCGGCGGACAGGGACTACGAGCAGTACTTC
CASSLSADRDYEQYF
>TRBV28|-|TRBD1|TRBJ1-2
TGTGCCAGCAGTTTCCCCGTCCGGGACAGGTTTAACTATGGCTACACCTTC
CASSFPVRDRFNYGYTF
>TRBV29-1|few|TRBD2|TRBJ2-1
TGCAGCGTTGAAGGTGGACTAGCGGGAGGGGTTGAGCAGTTCTTC
CSVEGGLAGGVEQFF
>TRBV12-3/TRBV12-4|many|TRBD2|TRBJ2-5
TGTGCCAGCAGTTTACGGGAGGCAAAAGAGACCCAGTACTTC
CASSLREAKETQYF
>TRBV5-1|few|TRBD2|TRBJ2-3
TGCGCCAGCAGCCCCCGGACTAGCGGGGGGGACCTCACAGATACGCAGTATTTT
CASSPRTSGGDLTDTQYF
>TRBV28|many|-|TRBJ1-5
TGTGCCAGCAGTTTTTCTAATCAGCCCCAGCATTTT
CASSFSNQPQHF
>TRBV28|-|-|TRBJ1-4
TGTGCCAGCAGTTTTCTTGAAAAACTGTTTTTT
CASSFLEKLFF
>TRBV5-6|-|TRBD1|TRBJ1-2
TGTGCCAGCAGCCCTCCGCCGGGACGACAGGGCCCTAGCTATGGCTACACCTTC
CASSPPPGRQGPSYGYTF
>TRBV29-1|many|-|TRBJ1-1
TGCAGCGGGGCGGTCACTGAAGCTTTCTTT
CSGAVTEAFF
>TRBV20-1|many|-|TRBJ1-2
TGCAGTGTACATTGGGAGGGGCATGGCTACACCTTC
CSVHWEGHGYTF
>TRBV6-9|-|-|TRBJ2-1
TGTGCCAGCAGTTCTAAAACCGGGACAAACAATGAGCAGTTCTTC
CASSSKTGTNNEQFF
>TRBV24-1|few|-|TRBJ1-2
TGTGCCACCAGTGATTCGGGACGAGGCTACACCTTC
CATSDSGRGYTF
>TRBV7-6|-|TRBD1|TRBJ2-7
TGTGCCAGCAGCTTATCGCCCTCCCACCGGGACAGCCCCTACGAGCAGTACTTC
CASSLSPSHRDSPYEQYF
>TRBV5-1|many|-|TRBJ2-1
TGCGCCAGCAGCCCTGCGGGCCAGGGAGTCAATGAGCAGTTCTTC
CASSPAGQGVNEQFF
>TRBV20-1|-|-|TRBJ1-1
TGCAGTGCTAGAGGACAGGTCATGAACACTGAAGCTTTCTTT
CSARGQVMNTEAFF
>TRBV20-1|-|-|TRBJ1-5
TGCAGTGCTAGTTTAGCAGGGAGAAATCAGCCCCAGCATTTT
CSASLAGRNQPQHF
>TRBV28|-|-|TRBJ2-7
TGTGCCAGCAGTGGGCCCGTGACCTCACAATATTACGAGCAGTACTTC
CASSGPVTSQYYEQYF
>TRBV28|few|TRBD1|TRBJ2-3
TGTGCCAGTCCCCCCGGGACAGGGAGCACAGATACGCAGTATTTT
CASPPGTGSTDTQYF
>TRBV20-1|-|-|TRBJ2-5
TGCAGTGCTGGAATAGCGGCTGAGACCCAGTACTTC
CSAGIAAETQYF
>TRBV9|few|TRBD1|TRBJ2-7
TGTGCCAGCAGCGAAGGGACAGCTTCCTACGAGCAGTACTTC
CASSEGTASYEQYF
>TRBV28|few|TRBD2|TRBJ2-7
TGTGCCAGCAGTTTCCAACGACTAGCGGATGGATACGAGCAGTACTTC
CASSFQRLADGYEQYF
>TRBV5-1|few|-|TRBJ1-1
TGCGCCAGCAGCACGACAGGCACTGAAGCTTTCTTT
CASSTTGTEAFF
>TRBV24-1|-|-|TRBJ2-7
TGTGCCACCAGTGATTTAGGGGTGGTCTACGAGCAGTACTTC
CATSDLGVVYEQYF
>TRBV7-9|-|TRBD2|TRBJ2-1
TGTGCCAGCAGAGGACTAGCCTCCTACAATGAGCAGTTCTTC
CASRGLASYNEQFF
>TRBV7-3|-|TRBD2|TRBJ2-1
TGTGCCAGCAGCTTGGGGGGAGAGGGGAGGGCAATAGAGCAGTTCTTC
CASSLGGEGRAIEQFF
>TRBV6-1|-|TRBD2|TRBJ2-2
TGTGCCAGCAGCCGCTCGGGGCTAGCGGGTAACACCGGGGAGCTGTTTTTT
CASSRSGLAGNTGELFF
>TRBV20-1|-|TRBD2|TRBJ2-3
TGCAGTGCCCGGGAACTAGCGGGAGGGCCGAATACGCAGTATTTT
CSARELAGGPNTQYF
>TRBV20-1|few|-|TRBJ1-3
TGCAGTGCTAGAGATTCGGCCCAGAAGGGAAACACCATATATTTT
CSARDSAQKGNTIYF
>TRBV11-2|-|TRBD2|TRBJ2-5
TGTGCCAGCAGCTTAGATCGGTTTAGCGGGGCACAAGAGACCCAGTACTTC
CASSLDRFSGAQETQYF
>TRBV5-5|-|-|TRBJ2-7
TGTGCCAGCAGCTTGGACGGGCGGATCCTACACCGTGCCTACGAGCAGTACTTC
CASSLDGRILHRAYEQYF
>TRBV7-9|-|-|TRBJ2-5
TGTGCCAGCAGCTTAGATCTAGTTGGGGAGACCCAGTACTTC
CASSLDLVGETQYF
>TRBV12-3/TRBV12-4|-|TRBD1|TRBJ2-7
TGTGCCAGCAGTCCGCGGACAGGGATTGCCTACGAGCAGTACTTC
CASSPRTGIAYEQYF